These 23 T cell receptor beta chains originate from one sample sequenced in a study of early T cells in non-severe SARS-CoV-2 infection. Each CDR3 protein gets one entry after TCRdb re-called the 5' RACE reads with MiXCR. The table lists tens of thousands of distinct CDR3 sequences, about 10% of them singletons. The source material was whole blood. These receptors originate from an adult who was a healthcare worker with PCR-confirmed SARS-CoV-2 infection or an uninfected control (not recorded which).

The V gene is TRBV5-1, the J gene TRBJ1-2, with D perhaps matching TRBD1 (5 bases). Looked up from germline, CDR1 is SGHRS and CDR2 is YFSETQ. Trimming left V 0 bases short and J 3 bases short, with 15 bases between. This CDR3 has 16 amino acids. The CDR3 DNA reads TGCGCCAGCAGCTTGGGGGTGTTTACGGGGCACTATGGCTACACCTTC. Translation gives CASSLGVFTGHYGYTF.

The CDR3 protein is CASSLGTGEDEQYF. The DNA of the CDR3 is TGTGCCAGCAGCTTAGGGACAGGGGAAGACGAGCAGTACTTC. The chain combines TRBV7-9 with TRBJ2-7, with TRBD1 matching over 9 bases. The junction had 3 bases not matched to a gene; V was cut back by 1 base and J by 5 bases. This CDR3 spans 14 amino acids. Germline CDR1 reads SEHNR; CDR2 reads FQNEAQ (reference sequence).

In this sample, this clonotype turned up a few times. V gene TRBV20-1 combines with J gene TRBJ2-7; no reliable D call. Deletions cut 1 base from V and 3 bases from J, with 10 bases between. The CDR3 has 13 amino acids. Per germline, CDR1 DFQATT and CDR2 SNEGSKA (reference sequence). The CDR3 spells CSARGGHVYEQYF. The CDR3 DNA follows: TGCAGTGCTAGAGGGGGTCACGTCTACGAGCAGTACTTC.

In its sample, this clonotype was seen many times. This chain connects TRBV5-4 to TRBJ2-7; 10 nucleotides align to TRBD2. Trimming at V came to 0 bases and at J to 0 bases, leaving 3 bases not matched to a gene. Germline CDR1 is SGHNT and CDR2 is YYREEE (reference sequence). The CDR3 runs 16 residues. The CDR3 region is CASSLVAGGPSYEQYF. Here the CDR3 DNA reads TGTGCCAGCAGCTTGGTAGCGGGGGGACCCTCCTACGAGCAGTACTTC.

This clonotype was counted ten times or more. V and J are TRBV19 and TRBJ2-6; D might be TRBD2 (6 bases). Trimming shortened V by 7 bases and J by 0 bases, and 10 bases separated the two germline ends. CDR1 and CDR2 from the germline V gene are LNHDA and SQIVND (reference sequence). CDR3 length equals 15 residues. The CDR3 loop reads CASIADYSGANVLTF. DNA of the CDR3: TGTGCCAGTATAGCGGATTACTCTGGGGCCAACGTCCTGACTTTC.

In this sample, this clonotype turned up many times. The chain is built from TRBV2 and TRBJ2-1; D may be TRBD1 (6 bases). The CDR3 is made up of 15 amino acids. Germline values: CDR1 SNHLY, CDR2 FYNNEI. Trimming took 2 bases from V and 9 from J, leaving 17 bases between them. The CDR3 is CASSELAQGAGEQFF. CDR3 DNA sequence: TGTGCCAGCAGTGAATTGGCACAGGGCGCAGGTGAGCAGTTCTTC.

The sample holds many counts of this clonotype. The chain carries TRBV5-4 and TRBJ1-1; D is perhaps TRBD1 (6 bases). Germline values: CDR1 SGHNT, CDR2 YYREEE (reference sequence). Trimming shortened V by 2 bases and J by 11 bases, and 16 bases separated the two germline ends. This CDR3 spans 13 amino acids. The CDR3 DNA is TGTGCCAGCAGCTTACAGGGCCCGGACCCCGCTTTCTTT. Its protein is CASSLQGPDPAFF.

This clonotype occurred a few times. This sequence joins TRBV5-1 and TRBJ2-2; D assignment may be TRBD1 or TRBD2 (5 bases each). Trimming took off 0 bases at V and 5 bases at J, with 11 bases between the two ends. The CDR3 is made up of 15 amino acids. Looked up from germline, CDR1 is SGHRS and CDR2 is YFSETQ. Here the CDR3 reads CASSLDGTSTGELFF. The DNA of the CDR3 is TGCGCCAGCAGCTTGGATGGGACCTCGACCGGGGAGCTGTTTTTT.

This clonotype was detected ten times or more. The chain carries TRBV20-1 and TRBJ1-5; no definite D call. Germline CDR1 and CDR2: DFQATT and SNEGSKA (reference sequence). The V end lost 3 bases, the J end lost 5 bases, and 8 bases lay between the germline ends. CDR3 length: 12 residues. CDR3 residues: CSASRSDQPQHF. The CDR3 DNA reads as TGCAGTGCTAGCAGAAGCGATCAGCCCCAGCATTTT.

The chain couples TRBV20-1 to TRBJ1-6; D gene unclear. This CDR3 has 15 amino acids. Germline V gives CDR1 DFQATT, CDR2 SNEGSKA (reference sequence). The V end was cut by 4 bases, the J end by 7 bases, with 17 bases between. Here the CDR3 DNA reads TGCAGTGCTACCGACCCCCCGGTGGTGAATTCACCCCTCCACTTT. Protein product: CSATDPPVVNSPLHF.

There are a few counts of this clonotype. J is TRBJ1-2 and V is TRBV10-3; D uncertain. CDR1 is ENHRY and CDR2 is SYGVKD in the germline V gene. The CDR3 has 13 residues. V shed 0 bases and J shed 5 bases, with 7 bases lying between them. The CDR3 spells CAISESFGYGYTF. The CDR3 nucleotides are TGTGCCATCAGTGAGTCCTTTGGGTATGGCTACACCTTC.

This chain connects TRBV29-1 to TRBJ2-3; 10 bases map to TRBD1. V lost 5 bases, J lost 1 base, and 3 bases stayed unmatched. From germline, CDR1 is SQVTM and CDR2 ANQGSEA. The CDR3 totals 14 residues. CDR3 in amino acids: CSVTTGGGTDTQYF. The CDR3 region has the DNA TGCAGCGTTACGACAGGGGGCGGCACAGATACGCAGTATTTT.

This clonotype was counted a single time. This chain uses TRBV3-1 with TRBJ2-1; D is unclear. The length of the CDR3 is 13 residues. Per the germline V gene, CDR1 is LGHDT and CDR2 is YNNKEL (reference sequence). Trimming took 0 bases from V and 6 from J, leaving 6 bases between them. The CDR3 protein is CASSQELLNEQFF. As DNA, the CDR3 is TGTGCCAGCAGCCAAGAACTTCTCAATGAGCAGTTCTTC.

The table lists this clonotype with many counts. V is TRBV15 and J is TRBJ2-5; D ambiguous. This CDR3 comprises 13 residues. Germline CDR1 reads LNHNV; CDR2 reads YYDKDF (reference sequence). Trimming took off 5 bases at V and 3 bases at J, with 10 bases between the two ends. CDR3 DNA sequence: TGTGCCACCAGCGTCCGACCCAAAGAGACCCAGTACTTC. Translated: CATSVRPKETQYF.

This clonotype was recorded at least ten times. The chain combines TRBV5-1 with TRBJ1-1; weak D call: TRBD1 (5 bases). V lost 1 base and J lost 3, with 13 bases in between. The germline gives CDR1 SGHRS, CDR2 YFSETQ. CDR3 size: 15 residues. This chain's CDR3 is CASSLFGGTDTEAFF. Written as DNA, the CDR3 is TGCGCCAGCAGCTTGTTCGGGGGGACCGACACTGAAGCTTTCTTT. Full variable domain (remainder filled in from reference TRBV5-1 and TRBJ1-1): KAGVTQTPRYLIKTRGQQVTLSCSPISGHRSVSWYQQTPGQGLQFLFEYFSETQRNKGNFPGRFSGRQFSNSRSEMNVSTLELGDSALYLCASSLFGGTDTEAFFGQGTRLTVV.

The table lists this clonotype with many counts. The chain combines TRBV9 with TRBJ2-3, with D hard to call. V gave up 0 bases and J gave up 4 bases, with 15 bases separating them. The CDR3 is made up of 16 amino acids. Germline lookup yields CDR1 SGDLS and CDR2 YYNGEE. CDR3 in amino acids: CASSVGVGQGADTQYF. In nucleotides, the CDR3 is TGTGCCAGCAGCGTAGGGGTTGGGCAAGGAGCAGATACGCAGTATTTT. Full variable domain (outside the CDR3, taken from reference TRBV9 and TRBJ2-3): DSGVTQTPKHLITATGQRVTLRCSPRSGDLSVYWYQQSLDQGLQFLIQYYNGEERAKGNILERFSAQQFPDLHSELNLSSLELGDSALYFCASSVGVGQGADTQYFGPGTRLTVL.

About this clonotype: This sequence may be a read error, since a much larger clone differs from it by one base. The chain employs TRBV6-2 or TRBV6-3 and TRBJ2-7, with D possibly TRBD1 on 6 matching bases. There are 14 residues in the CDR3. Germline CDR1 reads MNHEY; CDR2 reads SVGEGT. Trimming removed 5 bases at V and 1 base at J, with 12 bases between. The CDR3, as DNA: TGTGCCAGCAGTCACAGGGACGGATCCTACGAGCAGTACTTC. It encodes CASSHRDGSYEQYF.

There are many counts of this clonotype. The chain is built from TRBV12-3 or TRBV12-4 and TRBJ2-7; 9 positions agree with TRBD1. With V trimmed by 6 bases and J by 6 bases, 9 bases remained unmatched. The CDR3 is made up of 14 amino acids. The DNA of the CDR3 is TGTGCCAGCAGAGGCGCAGGACAGGGGTTCGAGCAGTACTTC. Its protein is CASRGAGQGFEQYF.

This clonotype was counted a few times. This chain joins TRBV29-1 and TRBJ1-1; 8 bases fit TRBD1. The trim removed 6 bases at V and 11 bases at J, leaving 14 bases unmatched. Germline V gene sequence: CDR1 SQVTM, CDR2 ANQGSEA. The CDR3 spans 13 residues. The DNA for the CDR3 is TGCAGCGTGCCTCGGACAGGGCCACCTGGGGCTTTCTTT. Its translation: CSVPRTGPPGAFF.

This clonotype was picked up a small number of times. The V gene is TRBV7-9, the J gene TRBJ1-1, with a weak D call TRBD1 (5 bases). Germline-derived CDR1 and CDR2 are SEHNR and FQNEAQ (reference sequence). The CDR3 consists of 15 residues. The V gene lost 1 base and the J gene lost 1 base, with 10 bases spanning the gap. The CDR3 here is CASSLGSGKNTEAFF. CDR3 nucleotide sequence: TGTGCCAGCAGCTTAGGCTCAGGGAAGAACACTGAAGCTTTCTTT.

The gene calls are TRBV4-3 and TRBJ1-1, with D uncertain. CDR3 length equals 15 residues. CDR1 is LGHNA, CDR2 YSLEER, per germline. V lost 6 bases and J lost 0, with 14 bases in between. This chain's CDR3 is CASSMRVGMNTEAFF. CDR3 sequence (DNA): TGCGCCAGCAGTATGAGGGTCGGAATGAACACTGAAGCTTTCTTT.

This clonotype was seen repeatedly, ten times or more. The CDR3 reads CSASRTSGRVSYNEQFF. In DNA form, the CDR3 reads TGCAGTGCCTCCCGGACTAGCGGGAGAGTATCCTACAATGAGCAGTTCTTC. The V call is TRBV20-1, the J call TRBJ2-1; TRBD2 agrees at 13 bases. Germline CDR1 is DFQATT and CDR2 is SNEGSKA (reference sequence). The V and J ends lost 6 bases and 1 base, in that order; junction bases with no gene match: 9. The CDR3 loop spans 17 amino acids.

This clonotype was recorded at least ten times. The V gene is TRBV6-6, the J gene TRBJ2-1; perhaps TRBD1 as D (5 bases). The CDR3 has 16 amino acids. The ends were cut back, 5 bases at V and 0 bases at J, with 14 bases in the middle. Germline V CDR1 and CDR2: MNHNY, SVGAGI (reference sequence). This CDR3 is CASSRLQGGSYNEQFF. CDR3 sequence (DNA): TGTGCCAGCAGTCGCTTGCAGGGTGGCTCCTACAATGAGCAGTTCTTC.